The T cell receptor beta chain under discussion was sequenced for a study of early T cells in non-severe SARS-CoV-2 infection. Study summary: Sequencing targeted bulk RNA from unsorted whole blood, leaving chains unpaired.

This clonotype was seen many times. TCRdb re-called the 5' RACE reads through MiXCR, storing one row per CDR3 protein. The sample shows approximately 66,000 distinct CDR3 sequences, about 12% of them seen only once. The CDR3 spans 14 residues. In germline, CDR1 is MNHNS, CDR2 SASEGT. Trimming shortened V by 2 bases and J by 3 bases, and 10 bases separated the two germline ends. The chain is built from TRBV6-1 and TRBJ1-2; tentatively, D is TRBD1 (6 bases). The sequence came from an adult who was a healthcare worker with PCR-confirmed SARS-CoV-2 infection or an uninfected control (not recorded which). The donor label of this sample is uncertain. The specimen was whole blood, collected at baseline. The CDR3, as DNA: TGTGCCAGCAGTGAACGATCAGGGGACTATGGCTACACCTTC. Amino acids: CASSERSGDYGYTF.